One and the same sample provided the 20 T cell receptor beta chains below, sequenced in a study of type 1 regulatory T cells. TCRdb itself ran the reads through MiXCR, one entry per CDR3 protein. The table lists about 68,000 distinct CDR3 sequences, 63% of them singletons. These receptors are not linked to any known antigen. Sequencing was performed on cultured T cells, either the whole culture or a sorted T cell fraction (not recorded which). Subset noted: Tr1-enriched cell product generated in vitro against host alloantigens. These receptors originate from a human donor in good health.

This clonotype was detected only a few times. The chain employs TRBV15 and TRBJ2-2; no reliable D call. The CDR3 covers 14 residues. V shed 4 bases and J shed 1 base, with 7 bases lying between them. Germline CDR1 LNHNV, CDR2 YYDKDF (reference sequence). CDR3 nucleotides: TGTGCCACCAGCAAACAAGGGAACACCGGGGAGCTGTTTTTT. Residues: CATSKQGNTGELFF.

For the CDR3, the DNA is TGTGCCAGCTCACCACCCCAGGCTAACGAGCAGTACTTC. Its translation is CASSPPQANEQYF. This chain links TRBV18 with TRBJ2-7; D unresolved. Trimming left V 0 bases short and J 5 bases short, with 8 bases between. The CDR3 is made up of 13 amino acids. The germline gives CDR1 KGHSH, CDR2 LQKENI.

The chain carries TRBV28 and TRBJ2-2, with 10 positions matching TRBD2. CDR3 length equals 15 residues. The V gene end was trimmed by 3 bases and the J gene end by 5 bases; junction bases not matched to a gene: 3. Germline-derived CDR1 and CDR2 are MDHEN and SYDVKM. The CDR3: CASSLLAGGTGELFF. The CDR3 DNA sequence: TGTGCCAGCAGTTTGTTAGCGGGAGGTACCGGGGAGCTGTTTTTT.

Regarding this clonotype: The junction departs from germline at one end; a sequencing error may be responsible. The V call is TRBV28, the J call TRBJ2-1; the D gene could be TRBD1 or TRBD2 (6 bases each). Germline V CDR1 and CDR2: MDHEN, SYDVKM. This CDR3 is 16 amino acids long. The CDR3 loop is CASTPDRGGGYSEQFF. The CDR3 DNA reads as TGTGCCAGCACTCCCGACCGAGGGGGAGGCTACAGTGAGCAGTTCTTC. Full variable domain (remainder filled in from reference TRBV28 and TRBJ2-1): DVKVTQSSRYLVKRTGEKVFLECVQDMDHENMFWYRQDPGLGLRLIYFSYDVKMKEKGDIPEGYSVSREKKERFSLILESASTNQTSMYLCASTPDRGGGYSEQFFGPGTRLTVL.

The chain links TRBV28 to TRBJ2-7; tentatively, D is TRBD1 (5 bases). The V end was cut by 3 bases, the J end by 2 bases, with 14 bases between. CDR3 length equals 15 residues. Germline V gene data show CDR1 as MDHEN and CDR2 as SYDVKM. Written as DNA, the CDR3 is TGTGCCAGCAGTTTTATGAGCCAGGGTCCCTACGAGCAGTACTTC. As protein: CASSFMSQGPYEQYF.

This clonotype was seen at least ten times. The CDR3 DNA sequence: TGTGCCAGCAGCTTAAACCGGGCTAGTACGGAGACCCAGTACTTC. Its protein product is CASSLNRASTETQYF. The chain links TRBV7-3 to TRBJ2-5; the D is unclear. Trimming pared 1 base from V and 5 bases from J, leaving 14 bases between. Germline V gives CDR1 SGHTA, CDR2 FQGTGA. The CDR3 runs to 15 residues.

This clonotype was found once. The chain carries TRBV4-2 and TRBJ1-2; D perhaps matches TRBD1 (5 bases). The CDR3 is made up of 16 amino acids. V lost 5 bases and J lost 2, with 18 bases in between. CDR1 and CDR2 from the germline V gene are LGHNA and YNFKEQ. CDR3 in DNA: TGTGCCAGCAGCTCAACGTCGTCAGGGACGAACTATGGCTACACCTTC. Translation gives CASSSTSSGTNYGYTF.

This clonotype was seen more than once but under ten times. The chain carries TRBV7-2 and TRBJ2-1, with TRBD2 matching over 11 bases. CDR1 and CDR2 (germline): SGHTA, FQGNSA. The CDR3 totals 18 residues. The J segment lost 8 bases and the V segment lost 9 bases, leaving 21 bases of the junction unmatched. The CDR3 sequence: CASFPTSGLAGGIDEQFF. CDR3 nucleotide sequence: TGTGCCAGTTTTCCTACTTCGGGGCTAGCGGGAGGTATCGATGAGCAGTTCTTC.

Regarding this clonotype: A read error may account for a junction end that differs from germline. The chain links TRBV20-1 to TRBJ1-5; possible D gene TRBD1, 6 bases. The CDR3 is 15 amino acids. Germline-derived CDR1 and CDR2 are DFQATT and SNEGSKA (reference sequence). DNA of the CDR3: TGCAGTGCTAGAGTCACCCAGGGGATGAATCAGTCCCAGCATTTT. Translating it yields CSARVTQGMNQSQHF.

This chain joins TRBV20-1 and TRBJ2-5; no firm D call. The CDR3 is 11 amino acids. V gave up 4 bases and J gave up 1 base, with 4 bases separating them. CDR1 and CDR2 from the germline V gene are DFQATT and SNEGSKA (reference sequence). CDR3 sequence: CSAKRQETQYF. The CDR3 bases are TGCAGTGCTAAACGCCAAGAGACCCAGTACTTC.

The chain is built from TRBV12-3 or TRBV12-4 and TRBJ1-4; a weak D match, TRBD1 (6 bases). CDR3 length: 12 residues. The V end lost 10 bases, the J end lost 4 bases, and 10 bases lay between the germline ends. The CDR3 DNA sequence: TGTGCCACCGGGACAATTAATGAAAAACTGTTTTTT. Residues: CATGTINEKLFF.

The chain couples TRBV5-1 to TRBJ2-5; 7 bases are a match to TRBD1. There are 13 residues in the CDR3. In germline, CDR1 is SGHRS, CDR2 YFSETQ. V shed 5 bases, J shed 5 bases, and the junction held 6 bases outside the gene matches. CDR3 loop: CASSEGAGETQYF. The CDR3 DNA follows: TGCGCCAGCAGTGAGGGGGCTGGGGAGACCCAGTACTTC.

The gene calls are TRBV20-1 and TRBJ2-5; tentative D call: TRBD2 (6 bases). This CDR3 spans 12 amino acids. Germline V gene lookup returns CDR1 DFQATT and CDR2 SNEGSKA (reference sequence). The V end was cut by 6 bases, the J end by 1 base, with 9 bases between. The CDR3 region is CSAGTFQETQYF. As DNA, the CDR3 is TGCAGTGCCGGGACTTTCCAAGAGACCCAGTACTTC.

This clonotype was counted a few times. This chain uses TRBV6-5 with TRBJ2-1, with D possibly TRBD2 on 6 matching bases. The CDR3 runs to 16 residues. Trimming removed 8 bases at V and 6 bases at J, with 23 bases between. The germline V gene encodes CDR1 MNHEY and CDR2 SVGAGI. The CDR3 here is CASATGEDSPRNEQFF. In nucleotides, the CDR3 is TGTGCCAGCGCGACGGGAGAGGACTCTCCTCGCAATGAGCAGTTCTTC.

This clonotype was detected only a few times. As DNA, the CDR3 is TGTGCCACCAGTGATAGAGGGACTACCTACAATGAGCAGTTCTTC. This codes for CATSDRGTTYNEQFF. This chain connects TRBV24-1 to TRBJ2-1; 7 bases are shared with TRBD2. CDR3 length equals 15 residues. The trim removed 3 bases at V and 2 bases at J, leaving 3 bases unmatched. The germline gives CDR1 KGHDR, CDR2 SFDVKD.

This clonotype was counted a few times. J is TRBJ2-1 and V is TRBV6-2 or TRBV6-3; unclear D gene. Germline V gene data show CDR1 as MNHEY and CDR2 as SVGEGT. CDR3 length: 10 amino acids. Trimming cost V 6 bases and J 5 bases, with 2 bases left between them. CDR3 DNA: TGTGCCAGCAGGGACAATGAGCAGTTCTTC. As protein: CASRDNEQFF.

V gene TRBV12-3 or TRBV12-4 combines with J gene TRBJ1-2; 7 positions match TRBD1. V gave up 6 bases and J gave up 4 bases; unmatched junction bases: 2. The CDR3 runs to 12 residues. The CDR3 here is CASSTGVYGYTF. CDR3 DNA sequence: TGTGCCAGCAGCACAGGGGTCTATGGCTACACCTTC.

The rearrangement links TRBV4-1 to TRBJ2-1; TRBD2 agrees at 7 bases. Germline values: CDR1 MGHRA, CDR2 YSYEKL. V gave up 1 base and J gave up 1 base; unmatched junction bases: 4. The CDR3 loop spans 16 amino acids. CDR3 nucleotides: TGCGCCAGCAGCCAAGCCGGACTAGTTTCCTACAATGAGCAGTTCTTC. It specifies CASSQAGLVSYNEQFF.

V and J are TRBV6-5 and TRBJ1-2, with D unresolved. The germline CDR1 and CDR2 sequences are MNHEY and SVGAGI. V dropped 0 bases and J dropped 0 bases, with 11 bases sitting between them. This CDR3 has 16 residues. DNA of the CDR3: TGTGCCAGCAGTTACTCGATACAGTTAGCTAACTATGGCTACACCTTC. Encoded protein: CASSYSIQLANYGYTF.

This clonotype was counted between two and nine times. The gene calls are TRBV28 and TRBJ2-2; D might be TRBD2 (5 bases). Germline CDR1 and CDR2: MDHEN and SYDVKM. V lost 6 bases and J 7 bases, leaving 18 bases between the germline ends. The CDR3 extends over 15 amino acids. This CDR3 reads CASRLDHSPNGELFF. CDR3 sequence (DNA): TGTGCCAGCAGACTAGACCATTCACCAAACGGGGAGCTGTTTTTT.